This passage covers 18 T cell receptor beta chains from one sample sequenced in a study of T cells after posttransplantation cyclophosphamide. Measured with immunoSEQ multiplex PCR; TCRdb has only the in-frame clones, and not every one. The data contain around 18,000 clones, approximately 82% of them singletons. The source material was memory CD4+ T cells sorted from blood. Receptors originate from a man under 40 in good health and a related stem cell transplant donor.

The V call is TRBV10-3, the J call TRBJ1-5; TRBD1 agrees at 9 bases. Germline CDR1 ENHRY, CDR2 SYGVKD. V dropped 7 bases and J dropped 4; count of bases not matched to a gene: 8. CDR3 length: 15 residues. The CDR3 nucleotides read TGTGCCATCAAGGAGGGGACAGGGAGGAATCAGCCCCAGCATTTT. It codes for CAIKEGTGRNQPQHF.

In its sample, this clone was seen a few times. V usage is TRBV5-1 and J usage is TRBJ1-1; tentatively, D is TRBD1 (6 bases). The CDR3 has 15 residues. V was shortened by 0 bases and J by 1 base, with 10 bases between the two germline ends. Germline V gene lookup returns CDR1 SGHRS and CDR2 YFSETQ. CDR3 nucleotides: TGCGCCAGCAGCTTGGGGGGGCTACGGAACACTGAAGCTTTCTTT. The encoded protein is CASSLGGLRNTEAFF.

This clone was seen just once. This sequence joins TRBV4-2 and TRBJ1-3; TRBD1 is a possible D gene (5 bases). The CDR3 has 15 amino acids. CDR1 and CDR2 (germline): LGHNA, YNFKEQ. V dropped 4 bases and J dropped 0 bases, with 10 bases sitting between them. Here the CDR3 reads CASSRDSYSGNTIYF. As DNA, the CDR3 is TGTGCCAGCAGCCGCGACAGCTACTCTGGAAACACCATATATTTT.

V usage is TRBV11-3 and J usage is TRBJ2-1; 9 nucleotides agree with TRBD2. Germline V gene sequence: CDR1 SGHNT, CDR2 YENEEA. The CDR3 loop spans 15 amino acids. V gave up 4 bases and J gave up 8 bases; unmatched junction bases: 9. The CDR3 spells CASSSGGGAIHEQFF. CDR3 nucleotide sequence: TGTGCCAGCAGCTCGGGCGGGGGGGCCATACATGAGCAGTTCTTC. The entire variable domain, with the rest obtained from reference TRBV11-3 and TRBJ2-1, is as follows: EAGVVQSPRYKIIEKKQPVAFWCNPISGHNTLYWYLQNLGQGPELLIRYENEEAVDDSQLPKDRFSAERLKGVDSTLKIQPAELGDSAVYLCASSSGGGAIHEQFFGPGTRLTVL.

This chain links TRBV6-1 with TRBJ1-2; D is possibly TRBD1 (5 bases). Per the germline V gene, CDR1 is MNHNS and CDR2 is SASEGT. Trimming removed 5 bases at V and 0 bases at J, with 10 bases between. The CDR3 extends over 14 amino acids. CDR3 in DNA: TGTGCCAGCAGTCAAGGACAAACTAACTATGGCTACACCTTC. It translates to CASSQGQTNYGYTF.

The V and J genes are TRBV11-2 and TRBJ2-3, with 7 bases fitting TRBD2. Trimming took 1 base from V and 0 from J; bases not matched to a gene: 4. Per the germline V gene, CDR1 is SGHAT and CDR2 is FQNNGV. The CDR3 is 16 amino acids. The CDR3 nucleotides are TGTGCCAGCAGCTTAGGGGGGGGATCTAGCACAGATACGCAGTATTTT. Amino acids: CASSLGGGSSTDTQYF.

The gene calls are TRBV13 and TRBJ1-3, with a weak D call TRBD1 (5 bases). Germline V gives CDR1 PRHDT, CDR2 FYEKMQ (reference sequence). This CDR3 is built from 16 residues. V was clipped by 4 bases and J by 3 bases, with 16 bases between them. In DNA form, the CDR3 reads TGTGCCAGCAGCTCCCAAAGCTCAGGGTTTGGAAACACCATATATTTT. This codes for CASSSQSSGFGNTIYF.

The rearrangement uses TRBV14 and TRBJ2-7, with 7 bases that match TRBD2. With 4 bases clipped from V and 3 bases from J, the junction kept 18 bases outside the gene matches. In germline, CDR1 is SGHDN, CDR2 FVKESK. This CDR3 contains 18 residues. CDR3 bases: TGTGCCAGCAGCCTCCGGAGGGGAGGGACTCCGTCAAACTACGAGCAGTACTTC. It is translated as CASSLRRGGTPSNYEQYF.

This chain connects TRBV2 to TRBJ2-1; D unclear. Germline CDR1 and CDR2: SNHLY and FYNNEI. The CDR3 covers 14 residues. V was pared by 6 bases and J by 5 bases, with 14 bases between. The CDR3: CASRALMVDNEQFF. For the CDR3, the DNA is TGTGCCAGCAGAGCCCTTATGGTTGACAATGAGCAGTTCTTC.

The rearrangement uses TRBV4-1 and TRBJ1-1, with a tentative D call TRBD1 (5 bases). The CDR3 is 14 residues long. With 2 bases removed from V and 2 bases from J, the gap between germline ends came to 9 bases. Germline lookup yields CDR1 MGHRA and CDR2 YSYEKL. CDR3 loop: CASSQRQTNTEAFF. Written as DNA, the CDR3 is TGCGCCAGCAGCCAAAGACAGACCAACACTGAAGCTTTCTTT.

The CDR3 coding sequence is TGTGCCAGCAGCCAGGGAGATGCCTACTATGGCTACACCTTC. Translation: CASSQGDAYYGYTF. The genes are TRBV4-2 and TRBJ1-2; no clear D gene. This CDR3 is 14 amino acids long. Germline values: CDR1 LGHNA, CDR2 YNFKEQ. Trimming took 3 bases from V and 3 from J, leaving 11 bases between them.

V is TRBV10-3 and J is TRBJ1-4; 9 nucleotides align to TRBD1. The CDR3 consists of 13 residues. Germline loops: CDR1 ENHRY, CDR2 SYGVKD. The V and J ends lost 7 bases and 7 bases, in that order; junction bases with no gene match: 4. CDR3 loop: CAIIGTGTEKLFF. The CDR3 coding sequence is TGTGCCATCATTGGGACAGGGACTGAAAAACTGTTTTTT.

The table lists this clone with a count of one. The chain employs TRBV4-1 and TRBJ1-5, with D uncertain. Germline V lookup: CDR1 MGHRA, CDR2 YSYEKL. CDR3 length equals 15 residues. Trimming took off 0 bases at V and 0 bases at J, with 6 bases between the two ends. This chain's CDR3 is CASSQDQNSNQPQHF. CDR3 sequence (DNA): TGCGCCAGCAGCCAAGATCAGAATAGCAATCAGCCCCAGCATTTT.

This chain's CDR3 is CASSDGGVDSNQPQHF. CDR3 coding DNA: TGTGCCAGCAGTGACGGGGGGGTGGATAGCAATCAGCCCCAGCATTTT. The chain has TRBV6-4 and TRBJ1-5, with a weak D call TRBD1 (5 bases). The ends were cut back, 2 bases at V and 0 bases at J, with 11 bases in the middle. CDR1 and CDR2 from the germline V gene are MRHNA and SNTAGT. This CDR3 is built from 16 residues.

The genes are TRBV9 and TRBJ1-3, with 10 nucleotides matching TRBD1. CDR1 and CDR2 (germline): SGDLS, YYNGEE. With 0 bases clipped from V and 3 bases from J, the junction kept 9 bases outside the gene matches. The CDR3 loop spans 18 amino acids. CDR3 in amino acids: CASSVATGGDRGGNTIYF. The CDR3 DNA reads TGTGCCAGCAGCGTAGCTACGGGAGGGGACAGGGGTGGAAACACCATATATTTT.

The chain links TRBV7-8 to TRBJ1-6, with TRBD1 matching 7 bases. The germline V gene encodes CDR1 SGHVS and CDR2 FQNEAQ. This CDR3 is 15 amino acids long. The V and J ends lost 6 bases and 6 bases, in that order; junction bases with no gene match: 8. This CDR3 reads CASRFEGAGNSPLHF. Here the CDR3 DNA reads TGTGCCAGCAGATTTGAGGGGGCGGGTAATTCACCCCTCCACTTT. Together with reference TRBV7-8 and TRBJ1-6, the CDR3 gives the full variable domain: GAGVSQSPRYKVAKRGQDVALRCDPISGHVSLFWYQQALGQGPEFLTYFQNEAQLDKSGLPSDRFFAERPEGSVSTLKIQRTQQEDSAVYLCASRFEGAGNSPLHFGNGTRLTVT.

The rearrangement joins TRBV2 to TRBJ2-2; possible D gene TRBD1, 8 bases. V lost 5 bases and J lost 5, with 12 bases in between. The germline gives CDR1 SNHLY, CDR2 FYNNEI. The CDR3 spans 14 residues. The DNA of the CDR3 is TGTGCCAGCAGTACAGGGGGGGCGACCGGGGAGCTGTTTTTT. The encoded protein is CASSTGGATGELFF.

This clone has just a few counts. V is TRBV11-2 and J is TRBJ2-7; D call uncertain. The CDR3 length is 12 residues. Germline values: CDR1 SGHAT, CDR2 FQNNGV. With 5 bases removed from V and 0 bases from J, the gap between germline ends came to 5 bases. The CDR3 protein is CASSLFSYEQYF. In DNA, the CDR3 is TGTGCCAGCAGCCTATTCTCCTACGAGCAGTACTTC.